Sequencing of this T cell receptor beta chain was carried out in a study of STAT5B mutations in CD4+ large granular lymphocyte leukemia. The method was immunoSEQ multiplex PCR; TCRdb's version includes in-frame clones alone and lacks a portion of them. The sample has about 32,000 clones, 85% to 90% seen once. V shed 2 bases, J shed 14 bases, and the junction held 11 bases outside the gene matches. CDR3 length: 15 amino acids. Germline CDR1 reads SGHDN; CDR2 reads FVKESK. In the case of this clone: Its antigen is not known.

Overall study findings and caveats: The CD4+ versus CD8+ T-LGLL clonality difference may reflect limited sample size. Patient CD4-sorted repertoires stayed more clonal than healthy ones after leukemic-clone removal. No patients shared main leukemic clonotypes, though around 25% appeared at low frequency elsewhere.

Control samples were healthy donors' buffy coats. The chain links TRBV14 to TRBJ2-1; 11 nucleotides match TRBD1. This receptor was identified in a human donor in good health. Specimen: CD4+ T cells from blood buffy coats. As DNA, the CDR3 is TGTGCCAGCAGCCAATGGCGGGACAGGGGGACCGGGGAGTTCTTC. Translating it yields CASSQWRDRGTGEFF. The entire variable domain, with the rest obtained from reference TRBV14 and TRBJ2-1, is as follows: EAGVTQFPSHSVIEKGQTVTLRCDPISGHDNLYWYRRVMGKEIKFLLHFVKESKQDESGMPNNRFLAERTGGTYSTLKVQPAELEDSGVYFCASSQWRDRGTGEFFGPGTRLTVL.